This TCR beta chain is from a study of T cell responses to AZD1222 COVID-19 vaccine (dated by TCRdb to the early 2020s). Background for the entire study: TCR sequencing was performed for more than 230 trial participants, of whom about 200 were given two doses of AZD1222 and 26 were given two doses of MenACWY control vaccine. Trial participants were enrolled by age into 18-55, 56-69 and 70-plus year subgroups, with around 150, 28 and 57 TCR-sequenced participants respectively. What the research found in general, with its limitations: Participants were mostly white British and included more females than males, and it was suggested by the authors that clonal diversity may have been underestimated. After two AZD1222 doses, spike-specific TCR breadth and depth were significantly higher than at day 0 and than in MenACWY recipients. Because no day 14 peak-response samples were available, repertoires were characterized only after the peak T cell response. In the small 56-69-year group, the increase in depth fell short of significance, most likely because of low power. The vaccine-associated CD4 TCRs covered the entire spike protein, and the dominant responses fell in regions 160-218 and 743-854. Epitopes outside the regions mutated in the B.1.351 and B.1.1.7 variants were reportedly recognized by nearly half of the unique spike-specific TCRs. Conclusions about previously exposed vaccinees are limited because only a handful of AZD1222 recipients were SARS-CoV-2 seropositive at baseline.

The CDR3 regions of human TCRbeta chains were analyzed by immunosequencing. The authors' analysis ran thus. Repertoire TCRs were checked for matches against a reference library of SARS-CoV-2-specific TCRs that had been generated using the MIRA antigen-specificity platform. Breadth was defined as the fraction of unique TCRs that were SARS-CoV-2-associated, and depth was defined as the fraction of total T cells that were SARS-CoV-2-associated. Using the MIRA data, each spike-specific TCR was mapped to the spike region that the TCR reacts to and placed in a CD4 or CD8 class. Log10-transformed breadth and depth values were compared by one-way ANOVA with Sidak's multiple comparisons tests. TCRdb limited this immuneACCESS table to in-frame rearrangements with V and J called. A share of clones is missing; checked studies link under half to unresolved V genes, and the rest is unexplained. The V and J calls and clone size are taken from that table; D and trimming were inferred from the DNA. Counted in this sample were 55,000 to 65,000 clones; 80% of them appeared once. The ten biggest clones cover approximately 5% of the sample.

This sample's time point label indicates: about 28 days (+/-7) after the second vaccine dose. AZD1222 recipients given second doses at about 4 weeks or at about 12 weeks were pooled, since spike-specific TCR depth and breadth were not found to differ between the two schedules. Vaccinee samples came from UK trials COV001 and COV002, including a single-blind randomized controlled phase 2/3 trial of AZD1222 (ChAdOx1 nCoV-19) in healthy adults. For TCRbeta chain sequencing, PBMC samples were collected from trial participants at day 0 and at day 28 after the second dose. Note on this clone: Its antigen has not been determined. The sample holds no much larger clone one base away, and base qualities are not on file.

The origin of this receptor is an adult who received the AZD1222 COVID-19 vaccine. Here the sequenced sample was peripheral blood, taken 28 days after the second AZD1222 dose.

The CDR3 has the sequence CASSMGALGDTQYF. Here is the DNA: TGTGCCAGTAGTATGGGAGCCCTAGGAGATACGCAGTATTTT. The chain couples TRBV19 to TRBJ2-3; the D segment could be TRBD2, given 5 matching bases. Looking up the germline V gene (reference sequence) yields CDR1 LNHDA and CDR2 SQIVND. The CDR3 runs 14 amino acids, cysteine and phenylalanine included. Only CDR3 DNA remains: 42 bases, in frame from the first base. The V end loses 3 bases and the J end loses 5 bases, and a stretch of 12 bases separates them.